This T cell receptor beta chain is from a study of blood T cell repertoires in COVID-19. Sequencing was performed with immunoSEQ multiplex PCR; in TCRdb, only in-frame clones are kept and a portion is missing. The sample consists of about 140,000 clones, 60% to 80% of them appearing once. Sequences were obtained from PBMCs or T cells enriched from blood (not recorded which). The clonotype was recovered from a woman between 50 and 59 years old who had recovered from COVID-19.

CDR3 nucleotides: TGCGCCAGCAGCTTGGATTTTGGGGGGGAGCAGTTCTTC. It encodes CASSLDFGGEQFF. The J gene is TRBJ2-1, the V gene TRBV5-1, with D perhaps TRBD2 (6 bases). This CDR3 comprises 13 residues. The germline V gene encodes CDR1 SGHRS and CDR2 YFSETQ. Trimming removed 0 bases from V and 10 bases from J, with 11 bases in between.